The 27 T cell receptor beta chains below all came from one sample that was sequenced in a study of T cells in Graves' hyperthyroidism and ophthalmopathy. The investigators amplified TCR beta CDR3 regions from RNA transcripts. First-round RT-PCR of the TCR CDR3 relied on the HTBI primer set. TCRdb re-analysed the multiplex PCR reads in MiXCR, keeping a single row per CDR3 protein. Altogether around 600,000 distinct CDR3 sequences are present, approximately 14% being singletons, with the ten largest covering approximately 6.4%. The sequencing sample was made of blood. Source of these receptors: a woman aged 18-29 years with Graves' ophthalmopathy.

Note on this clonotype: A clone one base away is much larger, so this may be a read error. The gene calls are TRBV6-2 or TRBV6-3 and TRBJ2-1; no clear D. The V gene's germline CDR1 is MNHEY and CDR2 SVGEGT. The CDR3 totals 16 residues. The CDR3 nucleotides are TGTGCCAGCATCTACGCGCCACTCAACGAGAACAATGAGCAGCTCTTC. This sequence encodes CASIYAPLNENNEQLF.

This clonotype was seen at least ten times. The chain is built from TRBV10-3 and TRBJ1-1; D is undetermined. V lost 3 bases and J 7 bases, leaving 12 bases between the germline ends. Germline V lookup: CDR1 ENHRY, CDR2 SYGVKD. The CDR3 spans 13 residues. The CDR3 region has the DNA TGTGCCATCAGTGACACCGCCTCCGGTGAAGCTTTCTTT. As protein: CAISDTASGEAFF.

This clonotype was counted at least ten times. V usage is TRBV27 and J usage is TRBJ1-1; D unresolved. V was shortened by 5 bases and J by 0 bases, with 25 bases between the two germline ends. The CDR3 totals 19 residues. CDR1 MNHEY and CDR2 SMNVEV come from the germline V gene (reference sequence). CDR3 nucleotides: TGTGCCAGCAGTCCAAAGGGCCTGGTCAAGAGGGTCATGAACACTGAAGCTTTCTTT. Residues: CASSPKGLVKRVMNTEAFF.

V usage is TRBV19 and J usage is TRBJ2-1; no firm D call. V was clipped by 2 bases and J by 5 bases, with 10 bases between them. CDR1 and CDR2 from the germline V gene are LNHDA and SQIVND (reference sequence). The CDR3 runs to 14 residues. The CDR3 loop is CASSIWQLDNEQFF. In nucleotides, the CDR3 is TGTGCCAGTAGTATATGGCAGCTTGACAATGAGCAGTTCTTC.

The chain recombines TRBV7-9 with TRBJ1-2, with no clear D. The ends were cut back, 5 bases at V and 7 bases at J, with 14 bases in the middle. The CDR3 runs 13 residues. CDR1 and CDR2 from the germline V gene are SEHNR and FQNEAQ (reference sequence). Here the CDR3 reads CASSREVGAGYTF. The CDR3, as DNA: TGTGCCAGCAGCCGAGAGGTCGGAGCTGGCTACACCTTC.

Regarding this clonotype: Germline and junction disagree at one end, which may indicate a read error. The CDR3 nucleotides read TGCGCCAGCAGCCGCGGGACAGGGGCCCTCTCGGCCTACAGTGAGCAGTTCTTC. This gives the protein CASSRGTGALSAYSEQFF. The chain couples TRBV4-1 to TRBJ2-1; 10 bases align to TRBD1. The CDR3 covers 18 residues. Germline-derived CDR1 and CDR2 are MGHRA and YSYEKL.

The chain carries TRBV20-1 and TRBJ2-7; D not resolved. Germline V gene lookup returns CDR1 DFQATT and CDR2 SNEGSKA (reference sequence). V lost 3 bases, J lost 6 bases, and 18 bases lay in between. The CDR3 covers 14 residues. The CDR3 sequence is CSASFSGVLGEQYF. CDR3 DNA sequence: TGCAGTGCTAGTTTTTCTGGGGTATTAGGCGAGCAGTACTTC.

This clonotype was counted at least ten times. CDR3 region: CASSLGRQGVGKNIQYF. CDR3 in DNA: TGTGCCAGCAGTTTAGGCCGTCAGGGGGTCGGCAAAAACATTCAGTACTTC. The V call is TRBV27, the J call TRBJ2-4, with TRBD1 matching 7 bases. With V trimmed by 2 bases and J by 3 bases, 10 bases remained unmatched. Germline CDR1 reads MNHEY; CDR2 reads SMNVEV (reference sequence). The CDR3 extends over 17 amino acids.

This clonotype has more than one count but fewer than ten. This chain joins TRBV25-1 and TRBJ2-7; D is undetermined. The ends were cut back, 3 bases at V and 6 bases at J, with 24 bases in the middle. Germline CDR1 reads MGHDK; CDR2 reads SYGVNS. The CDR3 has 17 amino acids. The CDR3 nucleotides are TGTGCCAGCAGTGAGCCCTCCTCCGTATCCCGGACCGGCGAGCAGTACTTC. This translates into CASSEPSSVSRTGEQYF.

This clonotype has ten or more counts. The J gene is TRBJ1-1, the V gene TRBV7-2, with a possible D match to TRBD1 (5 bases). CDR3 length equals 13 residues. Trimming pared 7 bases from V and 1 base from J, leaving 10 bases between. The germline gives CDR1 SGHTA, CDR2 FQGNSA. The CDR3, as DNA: TGTGCCAGCAAAACGACAGCGAACACTGAAGCTTTCTTT. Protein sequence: CASKTTANTEAFF.

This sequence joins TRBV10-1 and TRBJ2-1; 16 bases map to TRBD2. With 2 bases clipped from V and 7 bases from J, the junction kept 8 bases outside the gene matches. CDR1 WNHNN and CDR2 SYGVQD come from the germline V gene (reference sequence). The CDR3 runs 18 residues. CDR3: CASSETGTSGRARNEQFF. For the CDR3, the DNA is TGCGCCAGCAGTGAGACCGGGACTAGCGGGAGGGCTAGGAATGAGCAGTTCTTC.

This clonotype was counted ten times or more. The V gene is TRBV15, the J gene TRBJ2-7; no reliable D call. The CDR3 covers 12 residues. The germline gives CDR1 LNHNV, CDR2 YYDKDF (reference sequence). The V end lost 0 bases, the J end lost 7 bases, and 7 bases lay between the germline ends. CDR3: CATSRDRAEQYF. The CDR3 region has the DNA TGTGCCACCAGCAGAGACCGGGCGGAGCAGTACTTC.

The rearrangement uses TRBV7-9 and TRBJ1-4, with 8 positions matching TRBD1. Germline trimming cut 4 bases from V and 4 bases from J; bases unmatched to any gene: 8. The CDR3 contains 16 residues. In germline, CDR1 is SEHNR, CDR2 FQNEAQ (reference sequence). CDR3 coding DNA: TGTGCCAGCAGCTCAACTACAGGGGGAGTTAATGAAAAACTGTTTTTT. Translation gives CASSSTTGGVNEKLFF.

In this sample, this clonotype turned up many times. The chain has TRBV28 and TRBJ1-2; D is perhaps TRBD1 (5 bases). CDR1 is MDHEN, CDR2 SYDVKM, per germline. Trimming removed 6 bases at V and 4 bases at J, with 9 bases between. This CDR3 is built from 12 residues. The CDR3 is CASRERGYGYTF. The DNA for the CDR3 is TGTGCCAGCAGGGAAAGGGGCTATGGCTACACCTTC.

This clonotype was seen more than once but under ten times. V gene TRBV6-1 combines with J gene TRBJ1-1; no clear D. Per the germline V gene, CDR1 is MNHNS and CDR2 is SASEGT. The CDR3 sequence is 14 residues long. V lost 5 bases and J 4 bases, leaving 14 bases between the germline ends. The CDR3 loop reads CASSTLAGGTEAFF. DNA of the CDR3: TGTGCCAGCAGTACCCTGGCGGGAGGCACTGAAGCTTTCTTT.

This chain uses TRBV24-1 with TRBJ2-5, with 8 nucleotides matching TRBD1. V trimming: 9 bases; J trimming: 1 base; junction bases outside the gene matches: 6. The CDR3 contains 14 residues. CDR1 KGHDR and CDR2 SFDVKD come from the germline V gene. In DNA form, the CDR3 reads TGTGCCACCGGGCAGGGGGCGACCCAAGAGACCCAGTACTTC. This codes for CATGQGATQETQYF.

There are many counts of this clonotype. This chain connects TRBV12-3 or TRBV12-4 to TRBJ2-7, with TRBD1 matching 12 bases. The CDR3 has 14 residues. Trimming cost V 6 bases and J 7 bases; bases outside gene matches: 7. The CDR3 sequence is CASRPGTGGGEQYF. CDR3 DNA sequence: TGTGCCAGCAGGCCCGGGACAGGGGGCGGAGAGCAGTACTTC.

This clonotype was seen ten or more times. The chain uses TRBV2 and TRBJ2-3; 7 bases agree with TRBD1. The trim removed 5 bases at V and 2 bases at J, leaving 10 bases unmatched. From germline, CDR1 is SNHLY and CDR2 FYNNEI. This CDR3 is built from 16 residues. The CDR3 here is CASSPRGTESTDTQYF. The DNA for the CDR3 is TGTGCCAGCAGTCCCAGAGGGACAGAATCCACAGATACGCAGTATTTT.

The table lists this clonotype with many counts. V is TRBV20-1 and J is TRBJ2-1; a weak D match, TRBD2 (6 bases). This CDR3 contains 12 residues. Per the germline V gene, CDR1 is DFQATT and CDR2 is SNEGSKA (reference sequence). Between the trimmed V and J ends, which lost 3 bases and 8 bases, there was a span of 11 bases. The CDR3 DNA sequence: TGCAGTGCTAGCCAAGGAGGGGATGAGCAGTTCTTC. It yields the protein CSASQGGDEQFF.

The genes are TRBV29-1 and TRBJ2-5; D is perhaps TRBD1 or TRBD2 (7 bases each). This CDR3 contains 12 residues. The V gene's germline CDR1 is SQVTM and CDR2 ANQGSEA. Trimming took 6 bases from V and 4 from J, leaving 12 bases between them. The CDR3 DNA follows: TGCAGCGTCCAGGGGGGGGGAGAGACCCAGTACTTC. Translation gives CSVQGGGETQYF.

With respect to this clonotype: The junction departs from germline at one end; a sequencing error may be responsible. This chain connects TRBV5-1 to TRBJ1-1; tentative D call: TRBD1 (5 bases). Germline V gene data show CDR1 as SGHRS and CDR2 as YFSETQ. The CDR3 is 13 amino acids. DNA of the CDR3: TGCGCCAGCAGCTTGAGGGGCCTCCTGGAAGGCATCTTT. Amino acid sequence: CASSLRGLLEGIF.

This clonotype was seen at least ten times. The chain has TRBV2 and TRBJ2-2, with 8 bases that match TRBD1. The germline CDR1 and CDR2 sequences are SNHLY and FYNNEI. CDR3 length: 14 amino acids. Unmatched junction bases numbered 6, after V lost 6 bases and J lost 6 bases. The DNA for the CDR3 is TGTGCCAGCAGGGCAGGGGGCGAGCCCGGGGAGCTGTTTTTT. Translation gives CASRAGGEPGELFF.

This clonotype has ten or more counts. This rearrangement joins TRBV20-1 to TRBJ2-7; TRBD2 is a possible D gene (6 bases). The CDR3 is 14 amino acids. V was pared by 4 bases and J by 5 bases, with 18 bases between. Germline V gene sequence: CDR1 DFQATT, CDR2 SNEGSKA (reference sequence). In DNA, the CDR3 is TGCAGTGCTATCGACCCCGGGACTGGGGACGAGCAGTACTTC. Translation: CSAIDPGTGDEQYF.

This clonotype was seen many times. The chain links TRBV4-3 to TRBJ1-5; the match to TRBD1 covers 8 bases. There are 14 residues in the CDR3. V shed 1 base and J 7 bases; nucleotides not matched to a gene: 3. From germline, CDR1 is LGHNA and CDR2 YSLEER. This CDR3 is CASSQATGEQPQHF. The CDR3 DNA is TGCGCCAGCAGCCAAGCGACAGGGGAACAGCCCCAGCATTTT.

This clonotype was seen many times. The CDR3, as DNA: TGTGCCAGCAGTTACTCTCCAGAATATAATTCACCCCTCCACTTT. It translates to CASSYSPEYNSPLHF. This chain links TRBV6-6 with TRBJ1-6; no reliable D call. V was shortened by 0 bases and J by 4 bases, with 7 bases between the two germline ends. Germline loops: CDR1 MNHNY, CDR2 SVGAGI (reference sequence). The CDR3 totals 15 residues.

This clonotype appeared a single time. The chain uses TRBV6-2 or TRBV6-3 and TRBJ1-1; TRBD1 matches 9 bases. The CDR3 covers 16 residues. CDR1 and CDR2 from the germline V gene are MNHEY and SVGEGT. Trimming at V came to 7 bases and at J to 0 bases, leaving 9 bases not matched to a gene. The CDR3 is CASINTGGPMNTEAFF. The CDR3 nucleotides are TGTGCCAGCATTAACACAGGGGGCCCCATGAACACTGAAGCTTTCTTT.

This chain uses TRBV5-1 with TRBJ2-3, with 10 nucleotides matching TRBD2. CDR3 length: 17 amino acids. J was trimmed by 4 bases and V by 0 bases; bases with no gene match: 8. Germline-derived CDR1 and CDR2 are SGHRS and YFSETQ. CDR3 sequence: CASSLVLAGDFSDTQYF. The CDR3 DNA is TGCGCCAGCAGCTTGGTTCTAGCGGGAGATTTTTCAGATACGCAGTATTTT.